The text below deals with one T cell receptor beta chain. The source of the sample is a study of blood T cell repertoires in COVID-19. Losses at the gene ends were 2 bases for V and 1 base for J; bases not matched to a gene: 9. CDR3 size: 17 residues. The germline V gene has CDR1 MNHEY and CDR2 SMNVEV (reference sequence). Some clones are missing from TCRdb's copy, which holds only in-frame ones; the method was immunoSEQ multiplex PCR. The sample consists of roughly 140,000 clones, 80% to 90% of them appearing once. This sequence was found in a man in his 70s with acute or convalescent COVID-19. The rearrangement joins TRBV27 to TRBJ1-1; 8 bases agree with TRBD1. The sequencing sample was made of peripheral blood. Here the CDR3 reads CASSLKYLGQANTEAFF. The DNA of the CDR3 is TGTGCCAGCAGTTTAAAATATTTGGGACAGGCGAACACTGAAGCTTTCTTT.